The 7 T cell receptor beta chains presented below share a single source sample, sequenced in a study of shared clonotypes between healthy human individuals. Profiling relied on immunoSEQ multiplex PCR, and the TCRdb table lists in-frame clones only, not all of them. The profile shows millions of clones, around nine tenths of them singletons. The sample was naive CD4+ T cells sorted from blood. Subset noted: CD45RA+ positively selected. The receptors originated from a man in his late teens or twenties in good health.

This clone was counted once. The chain couples TRBV5-4 to TRBJ2-2, with TRBD1 matching over 9 bases. CDR3 length equals 16 residues. V was clipped by 4 bases and J by 4 bases; unmatched bases: 8. Germline CDR1 reads SGHNT; CDR2 reads YYREEE (reference sequence). The CDR3 loop is CASSPGGQGGTGELFF. The CDR3 DNA is TGTGCCAGCAGCCCCGGGGGACAGGGAGGCACCGGGGAGCTGTTTTTT.

The gene calls are TRBV12-5 and TRBJ2-3, with D perhaps TRBD1 or TRBD2 (6 bases each). Per germline, CDR1 LGHNT and CDR2 FRNRAP. The CDR3 runs to 15 residues. V was trimmed by 2 bases and J by 3 bases, leaving 12 bases between them. CDR3 loop: CASGLWGAGTDTQYF. The CDR3 nucleotides are TGTGCTAGTGGTTTGTGGGGGGCGGGAACAGATACGCAGTATTTT.

This clone was detected once. The rearrangement joins TRBV5-6 to TRBJ1-6; 8 nucleotides align to TRBD1. This CDR3 region has 15 residues. Trimming cost V 2 bases and J 9 bases; bases outside gene matches: 7. In germline, CDR1 is SGHDT, CDR2 YYEEEE. The chain's CDR3 is CASSFLYGTGSPLHF. In DNA form, the CDR3 reads TGTGCCAGCAGCTTCCTATACGGGACAGGTTCACCCCTCCACTTT.

In the case of this clone: Other DNA sequences of this sample code for an identical CDR3. The V call is TRBV5-4, the J call TRBJ2-1, with 9 bases fitting TRBD2. This CDR3 spans 15 amino acids. V shed 2 bases, J shed 2 bases, and the junction held 2 bases outside the gene matches. Per germline, CDR1 SGHNT and CDR2 YYREEE (reference sequence). CDR3 nucleotide sequence: TGTGCCAGCAGCTTAGGACTAGCGACCTACAATGAGCAGTTCTTC. It specifies CASSLGLATYNEQFF.

V gene TRBV19 combines with J gene TRBJ2-2; D is perhaps TRBD1 (5 bases). The CDR3 covers 15 residues. Germline lookup yields CDR1 LNHDA and CDR2 SQIVND (reference sequence). V was shortened by 4 bases and J by 4 bases, with 13 bases between the two germline ends. The CDR3 coding sequence is TGTGCCAGTAGTACCCAAGGGGTAACCACCGGGGAGCTGTTTTTT. Its translation is CASSTQGVTTGELFF.

The genes are TRBV18 and TRBJ1-1, with 7 bases identical to TRBD1. With 3 bases clipped from V and 5 bases from J, the junction kept 12 bases outside the gene matches. Germline values: CDR1 KGHSH, CDR2 LQKENI. This CDR3 region has 16 residues. The CDR3 spells CASSPINSGGLTEAFF. CDR3 bases: TGTGCCAGCTCACCGATCAATTCAGGGGGGCTGACTGAAGCTTTCTTT.

This clone occurred once. V and J are TRBV6-1 and TRBJ2-7; 10 nucleotides align to TRBD2. The CDR3 runs 14 residues. The germline gives CDR1 MNHNS, CDR2 SASEGT. The J segment lost 2 bases and the V segment lost 10 bases, leaving 8 bases of the junction unmatched. The CDR3 sequence is CATLASGGPYEQYF. Written as DNA, the CDR3 is TGTGCCACGCTGGCTAGCGGGGGACCCTACGAGCAGTACTTC.